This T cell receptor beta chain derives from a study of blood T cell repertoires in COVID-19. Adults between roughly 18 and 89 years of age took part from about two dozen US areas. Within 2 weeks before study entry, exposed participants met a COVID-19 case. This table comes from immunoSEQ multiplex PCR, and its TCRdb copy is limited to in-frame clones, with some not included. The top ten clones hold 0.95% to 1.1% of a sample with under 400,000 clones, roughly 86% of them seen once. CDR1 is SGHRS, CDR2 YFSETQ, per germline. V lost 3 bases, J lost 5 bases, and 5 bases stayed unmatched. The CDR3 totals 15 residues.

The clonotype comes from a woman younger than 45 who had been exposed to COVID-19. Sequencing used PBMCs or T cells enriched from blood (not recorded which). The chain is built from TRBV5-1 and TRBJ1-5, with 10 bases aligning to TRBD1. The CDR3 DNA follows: TGCGCCAGCAGCTCCGGGACAGGGGACGATCAGCCCCAGCATTTT. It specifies CASSSGTGDDQPQHF. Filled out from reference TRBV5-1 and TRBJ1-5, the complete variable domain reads KAGVTQTPRYLIKTRGQQVTLSCSPISGHRSVSWYQQTPGQGLQFLFEYFSETQRNKGNFPGRFSGRQFSNSRSEMNVSTLELGDSALYLCASSSGTGDDQPQHFGDGTRLSIL.